This TCR beta chain emerged from a study of radiation and T cells in renal cell carcinoma. As to time point: blood 4 weeks post-SBRT, at nephrectomy. The treatment is: 15 Gy SBRT to primary tumor, nephrectomy 4 weeks later. The protocol was immunoSEQ multiplex PCR, while the TCRdb copy is restricted to in-frame clones and leaves out a portion. Seen here are around 100,000 clones, 84% observed once, and the top ten hold 6% to 9%. Sequencing was performed on blood, taken from a patient whose treatment included radiotherapy and nephrectomy. The source of this sequence is a man aged 60 to 75 with renal cell carcinoma.

The CDR3 loop reads CASSQDRGQYF. CDR3 DNA: TGTGCCAGCAGCCAGGACAGGGGGCAGTACTTC. The chain joins TRBV7-9 to TRBJ2-7, with 9 bases aligning to TRBD1. CDR1 is SEHNR, CDR2 FQNEAQ, per germline (reference sequence). The CDR3 sequence is 11 residues long. V gave up 5 bases and J gave up 9 bases; unmatched junction bases: 2.